The present TCR beta chain was sequenced within a study of T cell responses to AZD1222 COVID-19 vaccine. The wider study: Timing groups of about 4 and about 12 weeks for second doses were pooled. Overall study results and limits: In a largely white British group with more females than males, clonal diversity was possibly underestimated. Repertoires in all cases were sampled only once the peak T cell response had passed. Increases in Spike-specific TCR breadth and depth were seen after two AZD1222 doses.

V lost 1 base and J 14 bases, leaving 15 bases between the germline ends. This CDR3 spans 14 amino acids. Germline CDR1 is MNHNS and CDR2 is SASEGT. Sequencing used immunoSEQ multiplex PCR; TCRdb keeps in-frame clones, though not all of them. The table has 60,000 to 85,000 clones, 85% seen once. A word on this clone: What it binds is unknown.

The sequencing used peripheral blood, collected on day 0 of AZD1222 vaccination. The sequence derives from an adult in good health. The chain links TRBV6-1 to TRBJ1-6; D uncertain. CDR3: CASSEGWQISALHF. Here the CDR3 DNA reads TGTGCCAGCAGTGAAGGGTGGCAAATCTCGGCCCTCCACTTT.